A selection of T cell receptor beta chains follows, all from one sample in a study of T cell responses to AZD1222 COVID-19 vaccine. Assay: immunoSEQ multiplex PCR; the TCRdb copy retains only in-frame clones and omits some. The sample yields 100,000 to 150,000 clones, approximately 85% seen once. This specimen consisted of peripheral blood, obtained on day 0 of AZD1222 vaccination. Receptor source: an adult in good health. Each CDR3 is given with its conserved first and last residue. D genes are given only for firm matches. A clone size is listed for some rows: how often the clone was seen (once, few, many), or a class if it is expanded.

d_gene	abundance	j_gene	v_gene	CDR3nt	CDR3aa
-	-	TRBJ2-7	TRBV5-1	TGCGCCAGCAGCTTGTGGGGGGAGACCTACGAGCAGTACTTC	CASSLWGETYEQYF
TRBD1	-	TRBJ2-7	TRBV27	TGTGCCAGCAGCTGGGGACAGGGGGCGGGAGAGCAGTACTTC	CASSWGQGAGEQYF
TRBD2	-	TRBJ2-7	TRBV30	TGTGCCTGGAGCCGGGGGGACTACGAGCAGTACTTC	CAWSRGDYEQYF
TRBD1	-	TRBJ2-5	TRBV19	TGTGCCAGTAGTATACAAGGGGGACAGGCTCAAGGGACCCAGTACTTC	CASSIQGGQAQGTQYF
-	-	TRBJ1-3	TRBV6-5	TGTGCCAGCAGTTATCAAGGGTATTCTGGAAACACCATATATTTT	CASSYQGYSGNTIYF
-	-	TRBJ1-3	TRBV11-3	TGTGCCAGCAGCTCCCGGGGAAACACCATATATTTT	CASSSRGNTIYF
-	-	TRBJ2-1	TRBV11-3	TGTGCCAGCAGCCACGAGGGTGAGCAGTTCTTC	CASSHEGEQFF
-	-	TRBJ1-1	TRBV6-5	TGTGCCAGCGTCCCCCGGCCGAGGAACACTGAAGCTTTCTTT	CASVPRPRNTEAFF
TRBD1	-	TRBJ2-7	TRBV5-5	TGTGCCAGCAGCTTGGGGACAGGGGAACCGGGGCAGTACTTC	CASSLGTGEPGQYF
-	-	TRBJ1-3	TRBV15	TGTGCCACCAGCAGAACGGGCGGAAACACCATATATTTT	CATSRTGGNTIYF
-	-	TRBJ1-6	TRBV6-5	TGTGCCAGCAGCAAGACAGAACCTAATTCACCCCTCCACTTT	CASSKTEPNSPLHF
-	few	TRBJ1-5	TRBV2	TGTGCCAGCAGTGAAATGGGTCTTAGCAATCAGCCCCAGCATTTT	CASSEMGLSNQPQHF
-	-	TRBJ2-5	TRBV9	TGTGCCAGCAGCGTAGGGGGGTCTTACCAAGAGACCCAGTACTTC	CASSVGGSYQETQYF
TRBD2	-	TRBJ2-5	TRBV28	TGTGCCAGCAGCCTAGCGGGGGCCCGGGAGACCCAGTACTTC	CASSLAGARETQYF
-	-	TRBJ1-2	TRBV10-3	TGTGCCATCAGTGAGAGACAGGAGGATGGCTACACCTTC	CAISERQEDGYTF
TRBD1	-	TRBJ2-7	TRBV5-1	TGCGCCAGCAGCTCCGGACAGGGAGCCCGCTACGAGCAGTACTTC	CASSSGQGARYEQYF
TRBD1	once	TRBJ2-3	TRBV5-4	TGTGCCAGCAGCTTCGGACAGGGGGCTACAGATACGCAGTATTTT	CASSFGQGATDTQYF
TRBD2	-	TRBJ2-7	TRBV5-1	TGCGCCAGCAGCTTGGGACTAGCGGGAGGTGTGTCCTACGAGCAGTACTTC	CASSLGLAGGVSYEQYF
-	-	TRBJ1-4	TRBV3-1/TRBV3-2	TGTGCCAGCAGCCATTTTGGGATGAGTGAAAAACTGTTTTTT	CASSHFGMSEKLFF
-	-	TRBJ2-6	TRBV28	TGTGCCAGCAGACCTCACTCTGGGGCCAACGTCCTGACTTTC	CASRPHSGANVLTF
-	-	TRBJ2-3	TRBV29-1	TGCAGCGTTTACCTTGCGGTGGATACGCAGTATTTT	CSVYLAVDTQYF
-	-	TRBJ1-5	TRBV7-2	TGTGCCAGCAGCTCCTTCGGGCAGGGAAATCAGCCCCAGCATTTT	CASSSFGQGNQPQHF
-	-	TRBJ1-1	TRBV28	TGTGCCAGCAGTTTACTCTATCTTCTGACCCCCACTGAAGCTTTCTTT	CASSLLYLLTPTEAFF
-	-	TRBJ1-5	TRBV7-2	TGTGCCAGCAGCTCGGGACTCAATCAGCCCCAGCATTTT	CASSSGLNQPQHF
-	once	TRBJ2-1	TRBV12-2	TGTGCAAGTCGCCTCGGTTCCGGGACAAGAAATGAGCAGTTCTTC	CASRLGSGTRNEQFF
-	-	TRBJ2-5	TRBV27	TGTGCCAGCAGCCAGGGTGAGACCCAGTACTTC	CASSQGETQYF
-	-	TRBJ2-3	TRBV20-1	TGCAGTGCGGGACACACAGATACGCAGTATTTT	CSAGHTDTQYF
-	-	TRBJ1-1	TRBV7-3	TGTGCCAGCAGCTTAGGTGGCGGGGGCCAGGTGGGGACTGAAGCTTTCTTT	CASSLGGGGQVGTEAFF
-	-	TRBJ2-7	TRBV27	TGTGCCAGCAGTTTATCGATAGGACACGGAACCTACGAGCAGTACTTC	CASSLSIGHGTYEQYF
-	once	TRBJ1-6	TRBV3-1/TRBV3-2	TGTGCCAGCAGCCAAGGTGTGGGGCATAATTCACCCCTCCACTTT	CASSQGVGHNSPLHF
-	-	TRBJ1-1	TRBV3-1/TRBV3-2	TGTGCCAGCAGCCAAGCAGGGAACACTGAAGCTTTCTTT	CASSQAGNTEAFF
-	-	TRBJ1-6	TRBV5-1	TGCGCCAGCAGCATGGCGACACCTGGACCACCCCTCCACTTT	CASSMATPGPPLHF
-	-	TRBJ1-2	TRBV5-4	TGTGCCAGCAGCCTCCCCCCCGGGGCCGAGGGAGGCTACACCTTC	CASSLPPGAEGGYTF
TRBD1	-	TRBJ1-2	TRBV5-6	TGTGCCAGCAGCTCAGGGGAGGGGGCGCTTTATGGCTACACCTTC	CASSSGEGALYGYTF
-	-	TRBJ1-1	TRBV5-1	TGCGCCAGCAGCTTGTTGCTCGGGGGTAACACTGAAGCTTTCTTT	CASSLLLGGNTEAFF
TRBD1	few	TRBJ1-1	TRBV29-1	TGCAGCGTTGGGGACAGGGCTCCCCCTGAAGCTTTCTTT	CSVGDRAPPEAFF
-	-	TRBJ1-3	TRBV2	TGTGCCAGCACTCTGGACAGATTCAGAAACACCATATATTTT	CASTLDRFRNTIYF
TRBD1	-	TRBJ2-7	TRBV7-2	TGTGCCAGCAGCCCCGGGACAGGGGATTACTACGAGCAGTACTTC	CASSPGTGDYYEQYF
TRBD1	-	TRBJ1-5	TRBV6-6	TGTGCCAGCACCCAGGACAGGGTTCAGCCCCAGCATTTT	CASTQDRVQPQHF
-	-	TRBJ2-3	TRBV11-2	TGTGCCAGCAGCTCCGACAGCGTCAGCACAGATACGCAGTATTTT	CASSSDSVSTDTQYF
TRBD2	-	TRBJ2-1	TRBV7-7	TGTGCTAGCAGCCGGACTAGCGGGGGACACAATGAGCAGTTCTTC	CASSRTSGGHNEQFF
TRBD1	-	TRBJ1-5	TRBV19	TGTGCCAGTACCACCGGGACAGAATATAGCAATCAGCCCCAGCATTTT	CASTTGTEYSNQPQHF
-	-	TRBJ1-1	TRBV29-1	TGCAGCGTTGTTGTCAGGGGACCTGAAGCTTTCTTT	CSVVVRGPEAFF
-	-	TRBJ1-2	TRBV6-6	TGTGCCAGCAGCCCGACCCGGACAGTACTAAACTATGGCTACACCTTC	CASSPTRTVLNYGYTF
-	once	TRBJ2-6	TRBV3-1/TRBV3-2	TGTGCCAGCAGCCAAGGTCGGGGTCGACGGGGAGGGGCCAACGTCCTGACTTTC	CASSQGRGRRGGANVLTF
-	-	TRBJ2-7	TRBV14	TGTGCCAGCAGCCAAGTGGCGGCAAACTACGAGCAGTACTTC	CASSQVAANYEQYF
TRBD1	-	TRBJ2-7	TRBV9	TGTGCCAGCAGCCTTGACCCGGGACAGGGGGCAGGCGAGCAGTACTTC	CASSLDPGQGAGEQYF
-	-	TRBJ1-2	TRBV2	TGTGCCAGCAGTGAAACAGTCCTAAACTATGGCTACACCTTC	CASSETVLNYGYTF
TRBD1	-	TRBJ1-5	TRBV19	TGTGCCAGTAGTCACCCGGGACAGATAGCAAATCAGCCCCAGCATTTT	CASSHPGQIANQPQHF
-	-	TRBJ2-3	TRBV2	TGTGCCAGCAGTACAAGTCCCGGGGACAACACAGATACGCAGTATTTT	CASSTSPGDNTDTQYF
-	-	TRBJ2-7	TRBV19	TGTGCCAGTAGGAAGAAAGAGACAGGGACGGGGGGCGAGCAGTACTTC	CASRKKETGTGGEQYF
TRBD1	-	TRBJ1-2	TRBV6-1	TGTGCCAGCAGTGTAAGACAGGGAGTCCCTCAAGACTATGGCTACACCTTC	CASSVRQGVPQDYGYTF
-	-	TRBJ2-5	TRBV25-1	TGTGCCAGCATCGGGACACCCCGGGAAGAGACCCAGTACTTC	CASIGTPREETQYF
-	-	TRBJ2-2	TRBV9	TGTGCCAGCAGCTCAAGGGGCACCGGGGAGCTGTTTTTT	CASSSRGTGELFF
TRBD2	-	TRBJ2-1	TRBV9	TGTGCCAGCAGCGTACGACTAGCGGGAGCGAACAATGAGCAGTTCTTC	CASSVRLAGANNEQFF
TRBD2	-	TRBJ2-7	TRBV10-1	TGCGCCAGCAGTGAAAAGGGGCTAGCGGGATCCTACGAGCAGTACTTC	CASSEKGLAGSYEQYF
TRBD2	-	TRBJ2-7	TRBV7-2	TGTGCCAGCAGCTACGCTCTAGCGGGGGCCCTAGGTTACGAGCAGTACTTC	CASSYALAGALGYEQYF
-	-	TRBJ1-1	TRBV9	TGTGCCAGCAGCGTTTCTATAAACACTGAAGCTTTCTTT	CASSVSINTEAFF
-	-	TRBJ1-1	TRBV6-5	TGTGCCAGCAGCCAGACAGGGAACACTGAAGCTTTCTTT	CASSQTGNTEAFF